Each of the 19 T cell receptor beta chains below was sequenced from the same sample in a study of blood T cells in healthy people across ages. Primed by a sample-barcoded 5' primer and a J-beta primer mix, a second PCR proceeded for about 6 to 12 cycles. In TCRdb, the 5' RACE reads were re-called with MiXCR into one record per CDR3 protein. The sample holds about a million distinct CDR3 sequences; around 48% are singletons and the top ten take about an eighth. The sequenced sample was blood. These receptors originate from a man younger than 40 in good health.

The V and J genes are TRBV6-5 and TRBJ2-3, with D possibly called TRBD1 or TRBD2 (5 bases each). Germline CDR1 MNHEY, CDR2 SVGAGI. CDR3 length: 15 amino acids. Trimming shortened V by 7 bases and J by 1 base, and 15 bases separated the two germline ends. The DNA of the CDR3 is TGTGCCAGCACCCGAGGGGTGATTGGCACAGATACGCAGTATTTT. The encoded protein is CASTRGVIGTDTQYF.

The chain employs TRBV3-1 and TRBJ1-2; D is undetermined. V dropped 3 bases and J dropped 8 bases, with 19 bases sitting between them. In germline, CDR1 is LGHDT, CDR2 YNNKEL (reference sequence). The CDR3 covers 15 residues. The CDR3 nucleotides are TGTGCCAGCAGCCACTACCCTGGCCTGGGGTCCGGCTACACCTTC. It encodes CASSHYPGLGSGYTF.

The V call is TRBV4-1, the J call TRBJ1-2; unclear D gene. V lost 0 bases and J 4 bases, leaving 15 bases between the germline ends. CDR1 and CDR2 (germline): MGHRA, YSYEKL. This CDR3 has 16 residues. DNA for the CDR3: TGCGCCAGCAGCCAAGATAGCGACGTTCTGCTCTATGGCTACACCTTC. Translation: CASSQDSDVLLYGYTF.

This clonotype was picked up one time. The CDR3 does not close with the conserved phenylalanine or tryptophan, likely indicating a read error. V usage is TRBV5-4 and J usage is TRBJ2-7, with TRBD1 matching over 10 bases. Germline V gene sequence: CDR1 SGHNT, CDR2 YYREEE (reference sequence). The CDR3 extends over 14 amino acids. The ends lost 2 bases at V and 5 bases at J; junction bases unmatched: 4. CDR3 loop: CASSFTTGGDEQYI. CDR3 DNA sequence: TGTGCCAGCAGCTTTACGACAGGGGGCGACGAGCAGTACATC.

V gene TRBV18 combines with J gene TRBJ2-7, with 7 bases fitting TRBD1. The trim removed 0 bases at V and 3 bases at J, leaving 5 bases unmatched. The CDR3 length is 15 residues. Germline V lookup: CDR1 KGHSH, CDR2 LQKENI. CDR3 sequence: CASSPPGTDDYEQYF. The CDR3 DNA sequence: TGTGCCAGCTCACCACCCGGGACAGACGACTACGAGCAGTACTTC.

The table lists this clonotype with many counts. The rearrangement uses TRBV4-3 and TRBJ1-4, with D possibly matching TRBD1 (5 bases). This CDR3 is built from 14 residues. Germline V gives CDR1 LGHNA, CDR2 YSLEER. V gave up 1 base and J gave up 8 bases, with 11 bases separating them. Here the CDR3 reads CASSQAAGWEKLFF. The CDR3 nucleotides read TGCGCCAGCAGCCAAGCTGCAGGGTGGGAAAAACTGTTTTTT.

V gene TRBV5-1 combines with J gene TRBJ2-2; D gene ambiguous. The CDR3 is 13 amino acids. V lost 1 base and J 5 bases, leaving 6 bases between the germline ends. Germline V gene sequence: CDR1 SGHRS, CDR2 YFSETQ. The CDR3 DNA sequence: TGCGCCAGCAGCTTGCGACCTACCGGGGAGCTGTTTTTT. It translates to CASSLRPTGELFF.

The chain recombines TRBV29-1 with TRBJ2-1; 8 bases fit TRBD2. The V and J ends lost 3 bases and 0 bases, in that order; junction bases with no gene match: 10. The CDR3 covers 17 residues. Germline lookup yields CDR1 SQVTM and CDR2 ANQGSEA. CDR3: CSVDGVRGGNSYNEQFF. The CDR3 DNA is TGCAGCGTTGACGGAGTCCGGGGGGGGAACTCCTACAATGAGCAGTTCTTC.

The chain carries TRBV4-1 and TRBJ2-7, with a possible D match to TRBD1 (6 bases). The CDR3 has 15 amino acids. Germline assignment: CDR1 MGHRA and CDR2 YSYEKL. V lost 1 base to trimming and J lost 3 bases, with 13 bases between them. The CDR3 region is CASSQAQGPLYEQYF. CDR3 DNA: TGCGCCAGCAGCCAAGCACAGGGACCCCTCTACGAGCAGTACTTC.

The J gene is TRBJ1-2, the V gene TRBV9; 11 bases map to TRBD1. After removal of 4 bases from V and 0 bases from J, the junction contained 2 bases not matched to a gene. The CDR3 has 15 amino acids. Germline CDR1 is SGDLS and CDR2 is YYNGEE. The CDR3 spells CASSRTGGPNYGYTF. The CDR3 DNA sequence: TGTGCCAGCAGCCGGACAGGGGGCCCTAACTATGGCTACACCTTC.

This clonotype was detected only a few times. The V and J genes are TRBV5-8 and TRBJ2-3, with D unresolved. Germline CDR1 and CDR2: SGHTS and YDEGEE. Trimming shortened V by 0 bases and J by 1 base, and 12 bases separated the two germline ends. The CDR3 is made up of 16 amino acids. CDR3 amino acids: CASSLGVQARTDTQYF. Here the CDR3 DNA reads TGTGCCAGCAGCTTGGGTGTCCAGGCTCGCACAGATACGCAGTATTTT.

The chain joins TRBV20-1 to TRBJ2-3, with D perhaps being TRBD1 or TRBD2 (5 bases each). This CDR3 region has 15 residues. Per the germline V gene, CDR1 is DFQATT and CDR2 is SNEGSKA (reference sequence). Trimming shortened V by 1 base and J by 4 bases, and 15 bases separated the two germline ends. DNA of the CDR3: TGCAGTGCTAGAGGGGGCCCGGGGCCCGCAGATACGCAGTATTTT. This translates into CSARGGPGPADTQYF.

The chain has TRBV4-1 and TRBJ1-4; TRBD1 agrees at 11 bases. The CDR3 is 21 amino acids. Unmatched junction bases numbered 14, after V lost 2 bases and J lost 0 bases. Germline V gene data show CDR1 as MGHRA and CDR2 as YSYEKL. The CDR3 region is CASSQSNLRTGGFATNEKLFF. In DNA form, the CDR3 reads TGCGCCAGCAGCCAATCAAACCTCAGGACAGGGGGCTTTGCAACTAATGAAAAACTGTTTTTT.

V usage is TRBV19 and J usage is TRBJ2-7; D gene uncertain. Germline V gene lookup returns CDR1 LNHDA and CDR2 SQIVND (reference sequence). V was shortened by 6 bases and J by 7 bases, with 19 bases between the two germline ends. The CDR3 sequence is 14 residues long. The CDR3 nucleotides are TGTGCCAGTAGATCTGGTGGGAACAACAATGAGCAGTACTTC. Translated: CASRSGGNNNEQYF.

For this clonotype: Being one base from a much bigger clone, this may be a read error. The chain recombines TRBV14 with TRBJ2-5; D is perhaps TRBD2 (7 bases). The CDR3 contains 15 residues. V gave up 2 bases and J gave up 11 bases, with 21 bases separating them. Germline values: CDR1 SGHDN, CDR2 FVKESK. CDR3 nucleotides: TGTGCCAGCAGCCAAAGTGGGAGGGGGTATAATGAGCAGTACTTC. Encoded protein: CASSQSGRGYNEQYF. Complete variable domain (other parts from reference TRBV14 and TRBJ2-5): EAGVTQFPSHSVIEKGQTVTLRCDPISGHDNLYWYRRVMGKEIKFLLHFVKESKQDESGMPNNRFLAERTGGTYSTLKVQPAELEDSGVYFCASSQSGRGYNEQYFGPGTRLLVL.

The V call is TRBV9, the J call TRBJ2-7; D gene unclear. The CDR3 consists of 14 residues. The V end lost 3 bases, the J end lost 1 base, and 11 bases lay between the germline ends. Germline loops: CDR1 SGDLS, CDR2 YYNGEE. The CDR3, as DNA: TGTGCCAGCAGCGATAATTTAAATTCCTACGAGCAGTACTTC. Its protein product is CASSDNLNSYEQYF. Drawing the rest from reference TRBV9 and TRBJ2-7, the complete variable domain is DSGVTQTPKHLITATGQRVTLRCSPRSGDLSVYWYQQSLDQGLQFLIQYYNGEERAKGNILERFSAQQFPDLHSELNLSSLELGDSALYFCASSDNLNSYEQYFGPGTRLTVT.

In its sample, this clonotype was seen a few times. The gene calls are TRBV28 and TRBJ1-1; D is unresolved. This CDR3 is 12 amino acids long. The germline gives CDR1 MDHEN, CDR2 SYDVKM. The germline V and J ends were trimmed by 6 bases and 1 base, with 6 bases remaining between them. The CDR3 loop is CASRLRNTEAFF. Here the CDR3 DNA reads TGTGCCAGCAGGTTAAGGAACACTGAAGCTTTCTTT. Full variable domain (missing parts from reference TRBV28 and TRBJ1-1): DVKVTQSSRYLVKRTGEKVFLECVQDMDHENMFWYRQDPGLGLRLIYFSYDVKMKEKGDIPEGYSVSREKKERFSLILESASTNQTSMYLCASRLRNTEAFFGQGTRLTVV.

The table lists this clonotype with a few counts. The CDR3 loop is CASLGQGTGDTEAFF. Here the CDR3 DNA reads TGTGCCAGCCTGGGACAGGGGACGGGAGACACTGAAGCTTTCTTT. The genes are TRBV27 and TRBJ1-1; TRBD1 matches at 10 bases. J lost 3 bases, V lost 8 bases, and 9 bases had no gene match. Germline lookup yields CDR1 MNHEY and CDR2 SMNVEV (reference sequence). The CDR3 has 15 amino acids.

The J gene is TRBJ2-7, the V gene TRBV4-2; TRBD1 matches at 8 bases. Looked up from germline, CDR1 is LGHNA and CDR2 is YNFKEQ. The CDR3 extends over 14 amino acids. V shed 5 bases and J 4 bases; nucleotides not matched to a gene: 7. Here the CDR3 DNA reads TGTGCCAGCAGCACCGGGACAGGTGCTTACGAGCAGTACTTC. This translates into CASSTGTGAYEQYF.